This T cell receptor (beta chain) is from a study of CD8+CD57+ T cells in acquired aplastic anemia (dated by TCRdb to 2016 to 2019). Notes on the research overall: On average, sorted CD4+ and CD8+ cells yielded around 3.5 ug of extracted DNA, with a range of roughly 0.18 to 30 ug. CD8+CD57+ expansion was defined as a frequency above the mean frequency observed in healthy subjects. The full study reports these points: CD8+ Simpson's diversity did not differ significantly between patients and healthy controls (P=0.060). Around 27 CD8+ CDR3 sequences were shared between patients and controls but appeared highly expressed in patients and within their immunodominant clones.

This clonotype was observed a few times. This receptor's antigen is unknown. No base-level quality is on record; no much larger clone is a single base apart. Flow cytometry had shown CD8+CD57+ cell expansion in the patients selected for sequencing. Every patient had severe acquired aplastic anemia, diagnosed using the International Study of Aplastic Anemia and Agranulocytosis and Camitta criteria. No therapy had been received by the patients at the time of blood sampling. In the study, sorted CD4+ and CD8+ blood T cells from patients with severe aplastic anemia and from healthy subjects underwent deep sequencing of TCR repertoires. In the USA, patient enrollment took place under clinicaltrials.gov protocols 00001620, 01623167, 00001397, 00071045, 00081523 and 00961064. Ficoll-Paque density gradient centrifugation was used to isolate peripheral blood mononuclear cells. Before DNA extraction, CD4+ and CD8+ T cells were sorted by FACS or by magnetic beads.

Trimming costs V 3 bases and J 2 bases, and their ends lie 13 bases apart. Reading the germline V gene (reference sequence) gives CDR1 LNHDA and CDR2 SQIVND. Inclusive of the bounding cysteine and phenylalanine, the CDR3 is 15 residues long. Only the CDR3 region is kept as DNA, spanning 45 bases read in frame from base 1. Genomic DNA was used as template for profiling of TCR beta VDJ combinations and CDR3 sequences. An Illumina HiSeq 2000 was the platform used for TCR repertoire sequencing. The authors' analysis ran thus. Repertoire assessment relied on Simpson's diversity index, CDR3 size and DJ length profiles, and TRBV/TRBJ rearrangement plots. Whichever DNA sequence was most abundant in the deep sequencing data was defined as the immunodominant clone. CDR3 amino acid sequences were checked for sharing across subjects and were also compared against the VDJdb database and published repertoires. TCRdb reprocessed the public reads (quality trimming at Q25 with fastp, clone calling with MiXCR) and kept in-frame beta chains. A single entry per CDR3 protein holds the most common genes and DNA from its merged rows. The V and J calls shown here were made by TCRdb, not taken from the authors' results. The sample table contains a few hundred thousand distinct CDR3 sequences; only one count was recorded for about half of them. Just under 20% of the sample belongs to the ten largest clones.

The chain links TRBV19 with TRBJ1-2; confidence is insufficient to name the D gene. Source material: sorted CD4+, CD8+, or CD8+CD57+ T cells (not recorded which) from PBMCs. The sequence was collected from a human donor with aplastic anemia. In nucleotides, the sequence is TGTGCCAGTAGTATCCGCCCGGACGGCAACTATGGCTACACCTTC. Its protein product is CASSIRPDGNYGYTF.